These 18 T cell receptor beta chains originate from one sample sequenced in a study of PD-1 blockade in classical Hodgkin lymphoma. TCRdb's copy holds only in-frame clones and misses some; the assay was immunoSEQ multiplex PCR. The sample has about 46,000 clones, about 78% seen once. In every patient, relapse followed autologous stem cell transplantation, while exposure to brentuximab vedotin differed. The material sequenced was peripheral blood mononuclear cells (PBMCs), taken before the second cycle of nivolumab. The receptors were sampled from a human donor with classical Hodgkin lymphoma.

CDR3 nucleotides: TGTGCCAGCAGCGTCCTAGCGGGAGGCTACAATGAGCAGTTCTTC. Protein: CASSVLAGGYNEQFF. The chain couples TRBV9 to TRBJ2-1; 11 positions match TRBD2. The length of the CDR3 is 15 residues. Trimming cost V 2 bases and J 3 bases; bases outside gene matches: 1. CDR1 is SGDLS and CDR2 is YYNGEE in the germline V gene.

This chain joins TRBV19 and TRBJ2-1; 10 bases fit TRBD1. The junction had 4 bases not matched to a gene; V was cut back by 9 bases and J by 2 bases. Germline CDR1 LNHDA, CDR2 SQIVND (reference sequence). The CDR3 runs to 14 residues. CDR3 sequence (DNA): TGTGCCAGCCGACAGGGGGCGACCTACAATGAGCAGTTCTTC. It specifies CASRQGATYNEQFF.

V usage is TRBV28 and J usage is TRBJ1-2; D call uncertain. This CDR3 spans 15 amino acids. The V end was cut by 6 bases, the J end by 4 bases, with 18 bases between. CDR1 is MDHEN, CDR2 SYDVKM, per germline. This CDR3 is CASRNPLGRSYGYTF. For the CDR3, the DNA is TGTGCCAGCAGAAACCCGTTGGGCAGGAGCTATGGCTACACCTTC.

The rearrangement links TRBV28 to TRBJ2-7; the match to TRBD2 covers 8 bases. The CDR3 loop spans 13 amino acids. The V and J ends lost 6 bases and 8 bases, in that order; junction bases with no gene match: 9. The germline V gene encodes CDR1 MDHEN and CDR2 SYDVKM. Here the CDR3 reads CASRTRTSNKQYF. DNA of the CDR3: TGTGCCAGCAGGACCCGGACTAGCAATAAGCAGTACTTC.

The J gene is TRBJ2-1, the V gene TRBV27; no clear D gene. CDR1 is MNHEY and CDR2 is SMNVEV in the germline V gene (reference sequence). CDR3 length equals 13 residues. V was clipped by 3 bases and J by 6 bases, with 9 bases between them. The CDR3 nucleotides are TGTGCCAGCAGTTTTCAGGCCTCCAATGAGCAGTTCTTC. Residues: CASSFQASNEQFF.

The CDR3 DNA is TGTGCCAGCAGTCGGGCGGGGGGGCGGACCGGGGAGCTGTTTTTT. Encoded protein: CASSRAGGRTGELFF. The chain joins TRBV6-5 to TRBJ2-2; 9 bases map to TRBD2. The CDR3 spans 15 residues. CDR1 and CDR2 (germline): MNHEY, SVGAGI. The V segment lost 5 bases and the J segment 5 bases; nucleotides outside the gene matches: 6.

This clone was seen more than once but under ten times. The genes are TRBV13 and TRBJ2-2; 9 bases map to TRBD2. This CDR3 has 17 residues. Germline-derived CDR1 and CDR2 are PRHDT and FYEKMQ (reference sequence). V shed 2 bases and J 8 bases; nucleotides not matched to a gene: 12. CDR3 sequence (DNA): TGTGCCAGCAGCTTAAGTTCTAGCGGGACCTCACCTGGGGAGCTGTTTTTT. Translating gives CASSLSSSGTSPGELFF.

The V gene is TRBV28, the J gene TRBJ1-1; D remains unclear. Germline V CDR1 and CDR2: MDHEN, SYDVKM. This CDR3 region has 10 residues. Trimming removed 6 bases from V and 7 bases from J, with 6 bases in between. In nucleotides, the CDR3 is TGTGCCAGCAGCACGTATGAAGCTTTCTTT. It is translated as CASSTYEAFF. The whole variable domain, filled in from reference TRBV28 and TRBJ1-1, reads DVKVTQSSRYLVKRTGEKVFLECVQDMDHENMFWYRQDPGLGLRLIYFSYDVKMKEKGDIPEGYSVSREKKERFSLILESASTNQTSMYLCASSTYEAFFGQGTRLTVV.

This clone appeared a single time. The chain recombines TRBV6-5 with TRBJ1-1; unclear D gene. The germline V and J ends were trimmed by 0 bases and 3 bases, with 11 bases remaining between them. Germline CDR1 and CDR2: MNHEY and SVGAGI. CDR3 length: 15 residues. Written as DNA, the CDR3 is TGTGCCAGCAGTTACTCTCGGAAACCGGACACTGAAGCTTTCTTT. As protein: CASSYSRKPDTEAFF.

The chain recombines TRBV19 with TRBJ1-1; 8 positions agree with TRBD1. The V gene end was trimmed by 6 bases and the J gene end by 4 bases; junction bases not matched to a gene: 13. The CDR3 has 16 residues. Germline CDR1 LNHDA, CDR2 SQIVND (reference sequence). In DNA, the CDR3 is TGTGCCAGTAGGACCGACCCAGGGGGCGCGGGCACTGAAGCTTTCTTT. This sequence encodes CASRTDPGGAGTEAFF.

The V call is TRBV7-8, the J call TRBJ2-7; D tentatively reads TRBD1 or TRBD2 (7 bases each). This CDR3 has 15 residues. Germline CDR1 and CDR2: SGHVS and FQNEAQ. V was clipped by 5 bases and J by 6 bases, with 20 bases between them. This CDR3 is CASSPGGQRGGEQYF. The CDR3 DNA reads as TGTGCCAGCAGCCCCGGGGGACAGAGGGGGGGCGAGCAGTACTTC.

CDR3 amino acids: CASSPGVFTQYF. The CDR3 bases are TGTGCCAGCAGTCCCGGGGTATTTACGCAGTATTTT. This chain links TRBV27 with TRBJ2-3; D is possibly TRBD2 (5 bases). The CDR3 has 12 amino acids. Germline values: CDR1 MNHEY, CDR2 SMNVEV (reference sequence). Deletions cut 5 bases from V and 8 bases from J, with 11 bases between.

The V call is TRBV2, the J call TRBJ1-4, with 10 positions matching TRBD1. Germline values: CDR1 SNHLY, CDR2 FYNNEI. CDR3 size: 16 residues. V lost 5 bases, J lost 7 bases, and 10 bases stayed unmatched. This chain's CDR3 is CASSPDAGTGVEKLFF. In nucleotides, the CDR3 is TGTGCCAGCAGTCCCGATGCCGGGACAGGGGTTGAAAAACTGTTTTTT.

CDR3 nucleotides: TGTGCCAGCAGTCTTAGCGGGGGGGTGCCCGGGGAGCTGTTTTTT. This encodes CASSLSGGVPGELFF. The V gene is TRBV2, the J gene TRBJ2-2; 11 bases agree with TRBD2. V shed 5 bases and J 6 bases; nucleotides not matched to a gene: 5. The CDR3 covers 15 residues. Per the germline V gene, CDR1 is SNHLY and CDR2 is FYNNEI. The entire variable domain, with the rest obtained from reference TRBV2 and TRBJ2-2, is as follows: EPEVTQTPSHQVTQMGQEVILRCVPISNHLYFYWYRQILGQKVEFLVSFYNNEISEKSEIFDDQFSVERPDGSNFTLKIRSTKLEDSAMYFCASSLSGGVPGELFFGEGSRLTVL.

J is TRBJ2-1 and V is TRBV6-6; TRBD2 matches at 13 bases. Germline V gene lookup returns CDR1 MNHNY and CDR2 SVGAGI (reference sequence). CDR3 length equals 15 residues. Unmatched junction bases numbered 3, after V lost 5 bases and J lost 5 bases. The CDR3 DNA reads as TGTGCCAGCAGTCAAGGGACTAGCGGGAACAATGAGCAGTTCTTC. Translation gives CASSQGTSGNNEQFF.

This clone was seen a few times. J is TRBJ1-3 and V is TRBV19; the D is unclear. The CDR3 totals 13 residues. Germline CDR1 is LNHDA and CDR2 is SQIVND (reference sequence). V was clipped by 3 bases and J by 7 bases, with 10 bases between them. The CDR3 DNA reads TGTGCCAGTAGTATCGGGCGGTGGAACACCATATATTTT. It codes for CASSIGRWNTIYF.

The V gene is TRBV5-4, the J gene TRBJ1-1; TRBD1 might be the D (6 bases). The CDR3 loop spans 14 amino acids. Germline CDR1 reads SGHNT; CDR2 reads YYREEE (reference sequence). V shed 0 bases and J shed 6 bases, with 12 bases lying between them. The CDR3 is CASSLGGRAPEAFF. The CDR3 DNA sequence: TGTGCCAGCAGCTTGGGGGGGCGAGCCCCTGAAGCTTTCTTT.

The rearrangement uses TRBV27 and TRBJ1-2; tentative D call: TRBD1 (5 bases). V was trimmed by 5 bases and J by 0 bases, leaving 13 bases between them. This CDR3 comprises 15 residues. The germline gives CDR1 MNHEY, CDR2 SMNVEV (reference sequence). The DNA of the CDR3 is TGTGCCAGCAGTCCTCAGACAGCCGCTAACTATGGCTACACCTTC. This sequence encodes CASSPQTAANYGYTF.